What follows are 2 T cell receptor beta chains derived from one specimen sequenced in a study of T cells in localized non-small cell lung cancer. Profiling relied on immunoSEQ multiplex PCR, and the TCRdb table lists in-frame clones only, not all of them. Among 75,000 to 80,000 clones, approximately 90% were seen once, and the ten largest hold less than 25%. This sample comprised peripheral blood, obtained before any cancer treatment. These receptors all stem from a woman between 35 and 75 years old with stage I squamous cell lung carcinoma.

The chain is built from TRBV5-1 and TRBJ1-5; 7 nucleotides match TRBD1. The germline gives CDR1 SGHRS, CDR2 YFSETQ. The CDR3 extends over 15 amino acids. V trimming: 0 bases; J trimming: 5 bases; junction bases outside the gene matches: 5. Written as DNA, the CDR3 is TGCGCCAGCAGCTTGGCCGGGACAGATTATCAGCCCCAGCATTTT. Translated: CASSLAGTDYQPQHF.

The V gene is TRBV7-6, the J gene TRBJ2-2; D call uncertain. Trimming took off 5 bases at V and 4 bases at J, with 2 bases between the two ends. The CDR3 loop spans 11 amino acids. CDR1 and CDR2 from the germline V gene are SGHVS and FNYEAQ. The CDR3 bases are TGTGCCAGCAGCCTCACCGGGGAGCTGTTTTTT. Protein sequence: CASSLTGELFF.